The clone carrying this T cell receptor beta chain has at least ten counts. The sample comes from a study of metastatic and nonmetastatic thyroid tumors. With 6 bases clipped from V and 0 bases from J, the junction kept 6 bases outside the gene matches. The CDR3 sequence is 15 residues long. Germline CDR1 and CDR2: ENHRY and SYGVKD. There were no patients who had received any treatment before thyroid surgery. TCRdb re-called the PCR reads through MiXCR. The sample yields roughly 40,000 clones, about 19% seen once. The sequence was collected from a female donor with papillary thyroid cancer or a benign thyroid nodule (not recorded which). Some clones in this sample may be carry-over from other donors' samples. V and J are TRBV10-3 and TRBJ2-3; 7 nucleotides agree with TRBD2. Sequencing was done on a sample of tumor tissue. This chain's CDR3 is CAISQAGPSTDTQYF. CDR3 sequence (DNA): TGTGCCATCAGCCAAGCGGGACCTAGCACAGATACGCAGTATTTT.